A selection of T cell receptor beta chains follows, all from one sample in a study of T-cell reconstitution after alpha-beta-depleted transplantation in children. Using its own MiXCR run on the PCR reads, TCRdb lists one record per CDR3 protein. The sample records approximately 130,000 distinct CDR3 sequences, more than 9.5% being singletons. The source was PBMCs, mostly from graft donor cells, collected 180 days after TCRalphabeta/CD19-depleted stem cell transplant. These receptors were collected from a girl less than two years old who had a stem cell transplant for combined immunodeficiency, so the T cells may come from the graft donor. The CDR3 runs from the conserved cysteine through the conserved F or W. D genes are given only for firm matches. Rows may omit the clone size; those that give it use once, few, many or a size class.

CDR3 protein: CASSLGQGGTDTQYF
CDR3 DNA: TGTGCCAGCAGCTTAGGGCAGGGTGGCACAGATACGCAGTATTTT
clone size: many
J gene: TRBJ2-3
V gene: TRBV7-6
D gene: NA

CDR3 protein: CASTVPGQGLGTDTQYF
CDR3 DNA: TGTGCCAGCACCGTCCCGGGACAGGGTTTAGGGACAGATACGCAGTATTTT
clone size: few
J gene: TRBJ2-3
V gene: TRBV12-3/TRBV12-4
D gene: TRBD1

CDR3 protein: CSVESGRIRGGGEETQYF
CDR3 DNA: TGCAGCGTTGAATCCGGTAGAATCCGCGGGGGTGGGGAAGAGACCCAGTACTTC
clone size: few
J gene: TRBJ2-5
V gene: TRBV29-1
D gene: TRBD2

CDR3 protein: CASSLPGAGELFF
CDR3 DNA: TGTGCCAGCAGTTTACCAGGGGCTGGGGAGCTGTTTTTT
clone size: few
J gene: TRBJ2-2
V gene: TRBV12-3/TRBV12-4
D gene: NA

CDR3 protein: CSASTQGGGETQYF
CDR3 DNA: TGCAGTGCTAGTACACAAGGGGGCGGCGAGACCCAGTACTTC
clone size: few
J gene: TRBJ2-5
V gene: TRBV20-1
D gene: TRBD1

CDR3 protein: CASSYGRLATYEQYF
CDR3 DNA: TGTGCCAGCAGTTACGGTCGACTAGCAACCTACGAGCAGTACTTC
clone size: few
J gene: TRBJ2-7
V gene: TRBV6-2/TRBV6-3
D gene: TRBD2

CDR3 protein: CASSYSRSSGTDTQYF
CDR3 DNA: TGTGCCAGCAGTTACTCTAGGTCTAGCGGCACAGATACGCAGTATTTT
clone size: NA
J gene: TRBJ2-3
V gene: TRBV6-5
D gene: NA

CDR3 protein: CSARDRRANTEAFF
CDR3 DNA: TGCAGTGCTAGAGATCGAAGGGCTAACACTGAAGCTTTCTTT
clone size: NA
J gene: TRBJ1-1
V gene: TRBV20-1
D gene: NA

CDR3 protein: CSADRGEGYTF
CDR3 DNA: TGCAGCGCCGATCGGGGGGAAGGCTACACCTTC
clone size: few
J gene: TRBJ1-2
V gene: TRBV29-1
D gene: NA

CDR3 protein: CASSQDEVAVNTGELFF
CDR3 DNA: TGCGCCAGCAGCCAAGATGAGGTAGCGGTAAACACCGGGGAGCTGTTTTTT
clone size: NA
J gene: TRBJ2-2
V gene: TRBV4-3
D gene: NA

CDR3 protein: CATSRATPGQGSPLHF
CDR3 DNA: TGTGCCACCAGCAGAGCCACGCCGGGACAGGGGTCACCCCTCCACTTT
clone size: NA
J gene: TRBJ1-6
V gene: TRBV15
D gene: TRBD1

CDR3 protein: CASSLGGSASTDTQYF
CDR3 DNA: TGTGCCAGCAGCTTAGGAGGCTCCGCTAGCACAGATACGCAGTATTTT
clone size: few
J gene: TRBJ2-3
V gene: TRBV11-3
D gene: NA

CDR3 protein: CASSLQGAWYEQYF
CDR3 DNA: TGTGCCAGCAGTTTACAGGGGGCTTGGTACGAGCAGTACTTC
clone size: few
J gene: TRBJ2-7
V gene: TRBV12-3/TRBV12-4
D gene: TRBD1

CDR3 protein: CSAILPTGSGRGTYEQYF
CDR3 DNA: TGCAGTGCTATCCTCCCAACGGGTAGCGGGAGAGGAACCTACGAGCAGTACTTC
clone size: NA
J gene: TRBJ2-7
V gene: TRBV20-1
D gene: TRBD2

CDR3 protein: CATSREGLDGYSPLHF
CDR3 DNA: TGTGCCACCAGCAGAGAGGGATTGGACGGATATTCACCCCTCCACTTT
clone size: few
J gene: TRBJ1-6
V gene: TRBV15
D gene: NA

CDR3 protein: CAWNLKQRPYNEQFF
CDR3 DNA: TGTGCCTGGAACTTGAAACAGAGGCCCTACAATGAGCAGTTCTTC
clone size: NA
J gene: TRBJ2-1
V gene: TRBV30
D gene: NA

CDR3 protein: CASSSQAWDNEQFF
CDR3 DNA: TGTGCCAGCAGCTCACAGGCTTGGGATAATGAGCAGTTCTTC
clone size: NA
J gene: TRBJ2-1
V gene: TRBV7-8
D gene: NA

CDR3 protein: CASSKEGNRINQPQHF
CDR3 DNA: TGTGCCAGCAGCAAAGAAGGAAACAGAATCAATCAGCCCCAGCATTTT
clone size: few
J gene: TRBJ1-5
V gene: TRBV21-1
D gene: NA

CDR3 protein: CASSAGTGTDTQYF
CDR3 DNA: TGCGCCAGCAGCGCCGGGACAGGCACAGATACGCAGTATTTT
clone size: few
J gene: TRBJ2-3
V gene: TRBV5-1
D gene: TRBD1

CDR3 protein: CASSPRPKGSIRDTQYF
CDR3 DNA: TGCGCCAGCAGCCCACGTCCCAAAGGCTCGATACGGGATACGCAGTATTTT
clone size: NA
J gene: TRBJ2-3
V gene: TRBV4-3
D gene: NA

CDR3 protein: CSARTFRRAEAFF
CDR3 DNA: TGCAGTGCTAGAACGTTTCGACGGGCTGAAGCTTTCTTT
clone size: few
J gene: TRBJ1-1
V gene: TRBV20-1
D gene: NA

CDR3 protein: CASSLGGADTQYF
CDR3 DNA: TGTGCCAGCAGCTTGGGGGGAGCAGATACGCAGTATTTT
clone size: many
J gene: TRBJ2-3
V gene: TRBV11-1
D gene: NA

CDR3 protein: CSAMGLAGNRDEQYF
CDR3 DNA: TGCAGTGCTATGGGACTAGCGGGAAACCGAGACGAGCAGTACTTC
clone size: NA
J gene: TRBJ2-7
V gene: TRBV20-1
D gene: TRBD2

CDR3 protein: CASSTGRSNEKLFF
CDR3 DNA: TGCGCCAGCTCGACAGGGAGGTCTAATGAAAAACTGTTTTTT
clone size: many
J gene: TRBJ1-4
V gene: TRBV5-1
D gene: TRBD1

CDR3 protein: CASSLVPGEEKLFF
CDR3 DNA: TGTGCCAGCAGCTTAGTCCCGGGTGAGGAAAAACTGTTTTTT
clone size: few
J gene: TRBJ1-4
V gene: TRBV7-6
D gene: NA

CDR3 protein: CASSPDPGVEETQYF
CDR3 DNA: TGTGCCAGCAGCCCAGACCCGGGGGTGGAAGAGACCCAGTACTTC
clone size: many
J gene: TRBJ2-5
V gene: TRBV4-2
D gene: NA